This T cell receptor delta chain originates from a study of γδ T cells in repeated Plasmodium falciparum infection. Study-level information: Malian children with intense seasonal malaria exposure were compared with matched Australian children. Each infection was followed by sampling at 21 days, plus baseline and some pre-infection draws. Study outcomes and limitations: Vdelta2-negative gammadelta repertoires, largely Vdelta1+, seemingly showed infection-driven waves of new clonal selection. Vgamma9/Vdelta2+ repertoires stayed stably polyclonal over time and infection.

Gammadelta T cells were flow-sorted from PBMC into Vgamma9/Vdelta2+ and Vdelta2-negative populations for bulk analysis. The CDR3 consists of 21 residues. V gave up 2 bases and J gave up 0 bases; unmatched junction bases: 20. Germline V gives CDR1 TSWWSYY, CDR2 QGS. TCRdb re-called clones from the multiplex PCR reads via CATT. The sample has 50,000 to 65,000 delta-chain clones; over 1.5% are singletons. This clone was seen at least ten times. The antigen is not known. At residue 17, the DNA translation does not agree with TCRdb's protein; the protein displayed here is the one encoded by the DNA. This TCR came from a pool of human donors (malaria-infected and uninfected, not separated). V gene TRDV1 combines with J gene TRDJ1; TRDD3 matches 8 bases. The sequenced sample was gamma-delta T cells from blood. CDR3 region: CALGEVRIRVRLGGDTDKLIF. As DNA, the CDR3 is TGTGCTCTTGGGGAAGTTCGGATCCGGGTAAGACTGGGGGGCGACACCGATAAACTCATCTTT.